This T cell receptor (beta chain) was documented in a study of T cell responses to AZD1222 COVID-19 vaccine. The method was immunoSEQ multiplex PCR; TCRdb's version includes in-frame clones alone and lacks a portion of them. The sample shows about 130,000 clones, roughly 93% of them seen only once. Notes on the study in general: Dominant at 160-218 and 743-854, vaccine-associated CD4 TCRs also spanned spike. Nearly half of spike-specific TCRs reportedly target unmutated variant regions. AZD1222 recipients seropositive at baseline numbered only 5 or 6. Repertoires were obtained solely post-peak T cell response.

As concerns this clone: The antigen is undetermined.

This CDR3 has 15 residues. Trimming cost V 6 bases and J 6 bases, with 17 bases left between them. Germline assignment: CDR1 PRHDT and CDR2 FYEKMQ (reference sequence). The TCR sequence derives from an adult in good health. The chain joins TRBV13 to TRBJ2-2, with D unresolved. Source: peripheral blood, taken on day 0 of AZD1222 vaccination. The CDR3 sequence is CASRGWSGRSGELFF. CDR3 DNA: TGTGCCAGCAGGGGTTGGTCAGGTCGATCCGGGGAGCTGTTTTTT. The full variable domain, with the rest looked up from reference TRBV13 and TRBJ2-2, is AAGVIQSPRHLIKEKRETATLKCYPIPRHDTVYWYQQGPGQDPQFLISFYEKMQSDKGSIPDRFSAQQFSDYHSELNMSSLELGDSALYFCASRGWSGRSGELFFGEGSRLTVL.